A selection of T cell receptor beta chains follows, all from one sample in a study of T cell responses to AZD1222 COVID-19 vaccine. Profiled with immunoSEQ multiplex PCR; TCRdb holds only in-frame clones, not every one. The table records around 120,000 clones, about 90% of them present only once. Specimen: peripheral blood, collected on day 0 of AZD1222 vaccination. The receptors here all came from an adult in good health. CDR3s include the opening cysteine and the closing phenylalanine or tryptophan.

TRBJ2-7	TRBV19	CASSFSGGTYEQYF
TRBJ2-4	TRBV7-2	CASSLTPGTSGGNIQYF
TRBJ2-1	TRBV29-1	CSVEGLAESSYNEQFF
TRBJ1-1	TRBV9	CASSPHLISRGAGNTEAFF
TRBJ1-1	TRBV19	CASSILKGPEAFF
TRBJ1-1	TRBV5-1	CASSSRTQNTEAFF
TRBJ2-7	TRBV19	CASSIVYRGSYEQYF
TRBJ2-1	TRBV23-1	CASSWGRNMGFF
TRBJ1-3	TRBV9	CASGSDSFGNTIYF
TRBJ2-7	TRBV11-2	CASSIGQGGYEQYF
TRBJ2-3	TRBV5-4	CASSLGGQGQDTQYF
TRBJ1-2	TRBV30	CAWSTTQGGGYTF
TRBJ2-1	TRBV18	CASLVGLAGESSEQFF
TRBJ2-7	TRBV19	CASSIQTGAYEQYF
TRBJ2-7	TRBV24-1	CDTTLGTDTYEQYF
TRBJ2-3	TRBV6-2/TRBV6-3	CASSTGPNDSTDTQYF